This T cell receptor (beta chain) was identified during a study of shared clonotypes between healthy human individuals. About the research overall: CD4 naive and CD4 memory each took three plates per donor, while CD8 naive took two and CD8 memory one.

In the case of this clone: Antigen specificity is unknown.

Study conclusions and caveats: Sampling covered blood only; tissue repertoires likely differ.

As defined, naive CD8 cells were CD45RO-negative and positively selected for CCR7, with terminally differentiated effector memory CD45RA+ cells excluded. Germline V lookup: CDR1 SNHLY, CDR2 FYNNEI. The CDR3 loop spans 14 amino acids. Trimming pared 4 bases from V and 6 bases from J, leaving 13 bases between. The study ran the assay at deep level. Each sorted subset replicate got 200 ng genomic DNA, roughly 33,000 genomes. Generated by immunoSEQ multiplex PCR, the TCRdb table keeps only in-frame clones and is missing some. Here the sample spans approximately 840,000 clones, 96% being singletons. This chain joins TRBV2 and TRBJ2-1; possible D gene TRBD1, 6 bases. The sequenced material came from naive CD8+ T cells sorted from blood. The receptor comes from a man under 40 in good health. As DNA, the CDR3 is TGTGCCAGCAGTGCCAGGGGAGACCGCAATGAGCAGTTCTTC. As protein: CASSARGDRNEQFF.